The 13 T cell receptor beta chains reported below all come from one sample, sequenced in a study of immune heterogeneity within non-small cell lung tumors (dated by TCRdb to between 2017 and 2018). For sequencing, a HiSeq X Ten was employed. The TCR beta CDR3 region was amplified with a multiplex PCR system whose first round of 10 cycles used 32 V-gene forward primers and 13 J-gene reverse primers. TCRdb reprocessed the public reads (quality trimming at Q25 with fastp, clone calling with MiXCR) and kept in-frame beta chains. Records with the same CDR3 protein are collapsed into one entry carrying the most frequent genes and DNA. The table for this sample lists 9,500 to 13,000 distinct CDR3 sequences; approximately 26% of them were counted only once. Approximately 30% of the sample comes from the top ten. For the TCR template, genomic DNA was extracted from bulk tumor tissue, and roughly 580 ng of gDNA was amplified for each sample. Multiple biopsies per primary tumor were taken during surgery, spaced as far apart as possible within the tumor mass. The study cohort was described as untreated, and patients were newly diagnosed NSCLC cases undergoing curative surgery.

Sequencing was carried out using lung tumor tissue. Receptor source: a woman aged 45-65 years with non-small cell lung cancer.

A note on this clonotype: This may come from a read error, since a much larger clone is one base off. The chain couples TRBV14 to TRBJ2-3; the match to TRBD2 covers 10 bases. The CDR3 runs to 17 residues. The V gene's germline CDR1 is SGHDN and CDR2 FVKESK. As DNA, the CDR3 is TGTGCCACCAGCCAAGAAAAGACTAGCGGGTTTCTGGATACGCAGTATTTT. It is translated as CATSQEKTSGFLDTQYF.

Relative to its sample, this clonotype is medium-sized (0.01 to 0.1%). The chain carries TRBV10-3 and TRBJ1-2; 7 nucleotides match TRBD1. CDR1 is ENHRY and CDR2 is SYGVKD in the germline V gene. There are 16 residues in the CDR3. V was pared by 1 base and J by 6 bases, with 11 bases of the junction left unmatched. As DNA, the CDR3 is TGTGCCATCAGTGAGTTAATGTCAGGGGGTAAGGATGGCTACACCTTC. Amino acids: CAISELMSGGKDGYTF.

This clonotype showed up many times. The CDR3 protein is CSAPRPGAINNEQFF. The CDR3 region has the DNA TGCAGTGCCCCACGGCCGGGGGCGATTAACAATGAGCAGTTCTTC. The V call is TRBV20-1, the J call TRBJ2-1; either TRBD1 or TRBD2 may fit D (6 bases each). The germline gives CDR1 DFQATT, CDR2 SNEGSKA (reference sequence). V was trimmed by 6 bases and J by 5 bases, leaving 20 bases between them. The CDR3 extends over 15 amino acids.

The table lists this clonotype with many counts. V and J are TRBV6-1 and TRBJ1-1; D is uncertain. This CDR3 region has 10 residues. The V gene's germline CDR1 is MNHNS and CDR2 SASEGT. V was trimmed by 7 bases and J by 2 bases, leaving 2 bases between them. The CDR3 nucleotides are TGTGCCAGCAAAAACACTGAAGCTTTCTTT. Protein: CASKNTEAFF.

This clonotype was found many times. The rearrangement uses TRBV24-1 and TRBJ2-7, with 12 bases matching TRBD1. V was pared by 3 bases and J by 6 bases, with 14 bases of the junction left unmatched. The CDR3 totals 18 residues. Germline-derived CDR1 and CDR2 are KGHDR and SFDVKD. CDR3 bases: TGTGCCACCAGTGATCCGGTTAGGGGAGGGACAGGGGGCTTCGAGCAGTACTTC. Amino acids: CATSDPVRGGTGGFEQYF.

Comments on this clonotype: A read error may produce the germline difference seen at one junction end. The chain carries TRBV5-5 and TRBJ1-6; D gene unclear. The CDR3 consists of 11 residues. Germline loops: CDR1 SGHKS, CDR2 YYEKEE (reference sequence). CDR3 in DNA: TGTGCCAGCAGCTCAAATTCACCCCTCCCCTTT. Translated: CASSSNSPLPF.

This clonotype was seen many times. V is TRBV19 and J is TRBJ2-1, with TRBD1 matching 9 bases. Germline lookup yields CDR1 LNHDA and CDR2 SQIVND (reference sequence). The CDR3 extends over 13 amino acids. V lost 6 bases to trimming and J lost 8 bases; unmatched junction nucleotides: 5. CDR3 loop: CASRRTGVDEQFF. Here the CDR3 DNA reads TGTGCCAGTAGAAGGACAGGGGTTGATGAGCAGTTCTTC.

This clonotype was recorded many times. This chain uses TRBV27 with TRBJ2-1; tentative D call: TRBD2 (6 bases). Between the trimmed V and J ends, which lost 5 bases and 4 bases, there was a span of 15 bases. The CDR3 covers 15 residues. In germline, CDR1 is MNHEY, CDR2 SMNVEV (reference sequence). CDR3 loop: CASSHSGSPYNEQFF. CDR3 nucleotides: TGTGCCAGCAGTCACAGCGGGTCGCCTTACAATGAGCAGTTCTTC.

On this clonotype itself: This likely comes from a read error, as the CDR3 has no conserved phenylalanine or tryptophan at its end. The limits of the CDR3 on the DNA are not certain, so only TCRdb's listed CDR3 is given. This chain links TRBV12-3 or TRBV12-4 with TRBJ2-3; TRBD2, as called in the table, went unchecked against the DNA. The CDR3 region is 15 residues in length, termini included. CDR3 sequence reads: CASSLVGSGQQYFGP.

Notes on this clonotype: A much more abundant neighbour one base away suggests this may be a read error. The chain links TRBV18 to TRBJ2-3, with unresolved D. CDR1 and CDR2 from the germline V gene are KGHSH and LQKENI. V was trimmed by 2 bases and J by 9 bases, leaving 6 bases between them. The CDR3 has 11 residues. The CDR3 is CASSPVETQYF. The DNA of the CDR3 is TGTGCCAGCTCACCAGTGGAAACGCAGTATTTT.

This clonotype was observed at least ten times. At one end, the junction sequence differs from germline, possibly due to a read error. The genes are TRBV2 and TRBJ1-1; D remains ambiguous. The CDR3 runs 13 residues. CDR1 and CDR2 (germline): SNHLY, FYNNEI. CDR3: CTSSKQLDTEAFF. The CDR3 bases are TGTACCAGCAGTAAACAACTCGACACTGAAGCTTTCTTT.

This clonotype was detected many times. The chain carries TRBV6-5 and TRBJ1-2; weak D call: TRBD1 (6 bases). This CDR3 is built from 13 residues. Looked up from germline, CDR1 is MNHEY and CDR2 is SVGAGI. The ends were cut back, 4 bases at V and 0 bases at J, with 6 bases in the middle. This CDR3 reads CASSWTANYGYTF. CDR3 bases: TGTGCCAGCAGTTGGACAGCTAACTATGGCTACACCTTC.

On this clonotype: Being one base from a much bigger clone, this may be a read error. The chain uses TRBV11-1 and TRBJ2-3; 12 bases are shared with TRBD2. This CDR3 has 16 amino acids. V shed 5 bases and J 1 base; nucleotides not matched to a gene: 4. Germline loops: CDR1 SGHAT, CDR2 FQDESV (reference sequence). The CDR3 region has the DNA TGTGCCAGCAGCCACCGACTAGCGGGAGGCACAGATACGCAGTATTTT. Protein product: CASSHRLAGGTDTQYF. Full variable domain (missing parts from reference TRBV11-1 and TRBJ2-3): EAEVAQSPRYKITEKSQAVAFWCDPISGHATLYWYRQILGQGPELLVQFQDESVVDDSQLPKDRFSAERLKGVDSTLKIQPAELGDSAMYLCASSHRLAGGTDTQYFGPGTRLTVL.